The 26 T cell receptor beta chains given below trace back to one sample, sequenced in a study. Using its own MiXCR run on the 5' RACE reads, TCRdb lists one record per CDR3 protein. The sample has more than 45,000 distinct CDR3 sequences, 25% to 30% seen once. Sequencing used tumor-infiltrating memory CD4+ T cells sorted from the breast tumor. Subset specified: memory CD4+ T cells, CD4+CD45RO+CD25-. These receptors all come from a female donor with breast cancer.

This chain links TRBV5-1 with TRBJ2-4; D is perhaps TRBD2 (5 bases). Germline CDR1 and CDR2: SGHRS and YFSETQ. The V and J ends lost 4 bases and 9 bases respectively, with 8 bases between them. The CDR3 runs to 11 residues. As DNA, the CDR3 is TGCGCCAGCAGCCTTGGGAGCATTCAGTACTTC. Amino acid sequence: CASSLGSIQYF.

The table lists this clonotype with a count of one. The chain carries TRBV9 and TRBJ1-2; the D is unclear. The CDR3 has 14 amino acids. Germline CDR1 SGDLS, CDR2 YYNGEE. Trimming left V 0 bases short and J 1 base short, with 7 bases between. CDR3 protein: CASSVGAGNYGYTF. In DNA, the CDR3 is TGTGCCAGCAGCGTAGGGGCCGGTAACTATGGCTACACCTTC.

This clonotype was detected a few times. This CDR3 reads CASSLVKGGTEAFF. CDR3 coding DNA: TGTGCCAGCAGCTTGGTTAAGGGAGGGACTGAAGCTTTCTTT. J is TRBJ1-1 and V is TRBV5-4; D is unclear. V was trimmed by 0 bases and J by 5 bases, leaving 11 bases between them. CDR3 length equals 14 residues. Germline loops: CDR1 SGHNT, CDR2 YYREEE (reference sequence). Combining the CDR3 with reference TRBV5-4 and TRBJ1-1 gives the whole variable domain ETGVTQSPTHLIKTRGQQVTLRCSSQSGHNTVSWYQQALGQGPQFIFQYYREEENGRGNFPPRFSGLQFPNYSSELNVNALELDDSALYLCASSLVKGGTEAFFGQGTRLTVV.

The CDR3 coding sequence is TGCGCCAGCAGCTTGCGGGTGGCCAAATCTTTGGCCCAGCATTTT. Translated: CASSLRVAKSLAQHF. This chain uses TRBV5-1 with TRBJ1-5; D unclear. CDR1 is SGHRS and CDR2 is YFSETQ in the germline V gene. The V end was cut by 1 base, the J end by 11 bases, with 19 bases between. The CDR3 runs to 15 residues.

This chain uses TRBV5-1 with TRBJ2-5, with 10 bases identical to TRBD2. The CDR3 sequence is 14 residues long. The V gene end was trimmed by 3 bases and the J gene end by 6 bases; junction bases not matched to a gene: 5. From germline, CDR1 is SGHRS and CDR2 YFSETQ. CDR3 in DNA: TGCGCCAGCAGCTCTGGACTAGCGGTTCAGACCCAGTACTTC. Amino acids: CASSSGLAVQTQYF.

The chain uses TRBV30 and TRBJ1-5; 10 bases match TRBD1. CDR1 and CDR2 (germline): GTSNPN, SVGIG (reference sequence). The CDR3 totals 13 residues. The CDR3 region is CACDRGQDQPQHF. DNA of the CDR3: TGTGCATGCGACAGGGGGCAGGATCAGCCCCAGCATTTT.

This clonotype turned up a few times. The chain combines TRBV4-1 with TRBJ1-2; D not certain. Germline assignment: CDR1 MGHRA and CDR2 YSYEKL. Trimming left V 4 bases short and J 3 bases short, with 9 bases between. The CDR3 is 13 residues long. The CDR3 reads CASSRQYDYGYTF. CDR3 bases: TGCGCCAGCAGCCGACAATATGACTATGGCTACACCTTC.

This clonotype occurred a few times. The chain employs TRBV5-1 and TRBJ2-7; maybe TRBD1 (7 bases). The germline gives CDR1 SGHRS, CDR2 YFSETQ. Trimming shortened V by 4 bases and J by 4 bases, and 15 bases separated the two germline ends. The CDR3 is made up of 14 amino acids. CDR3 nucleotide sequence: TGCGCCAGCAGCAACAGGGGAGGAGGATACGAGCAGTACTTC. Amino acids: CASSNRGGGYEQYF.

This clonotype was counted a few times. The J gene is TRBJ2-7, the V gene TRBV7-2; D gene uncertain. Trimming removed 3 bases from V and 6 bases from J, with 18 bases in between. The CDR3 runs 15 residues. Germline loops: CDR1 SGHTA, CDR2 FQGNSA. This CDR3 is CASSFGNRPSGEQYF. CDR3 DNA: TGTGCCAGCAGCTTCGGAAATCGCCCCTCCGGCGAGCAGTACTTC.

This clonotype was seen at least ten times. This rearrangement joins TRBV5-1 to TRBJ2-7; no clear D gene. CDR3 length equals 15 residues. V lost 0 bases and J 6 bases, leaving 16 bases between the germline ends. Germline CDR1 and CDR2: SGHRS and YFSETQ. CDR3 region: CASSLGASFGREQYF. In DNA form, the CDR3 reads TGCGCCAGCAGCTTGGGGGCGTCTTTCGGGCGCGAGCAGTACTTC.

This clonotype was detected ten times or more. For the CDR3, the DNA is TGTGCCAGCGCAACAGGCGGGGAGCTGTTTTTT. Translated, it gives CASATGGELFF. This chain links TRBV6-2 or TRBV6-3 with TRBJ2-2, with D perhaps TRBD1 (5 bases). Germline values: CDR1 MNHEY, CDR2 SVGEGT. The CDR3 runs 11 residues. V was shortened by 8 bases and J by 7 bases, with 8 bases between the two germline ends.

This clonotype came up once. CDR3 DNA: TGTGCCAGCAGCATAGGGGGAGGTGTTGGCTACACCTTC. Translation: CASSIGGGVGYTF. The rearrangement joins TRBV6-6 to TRBJ1-2; TRBD1 is a possible D gene (6 bases). The germline gives CDR1 MNHNY, CDR2 SVGAGI (reference sequence). V was clipped by 6 bases and J by 7 bases, with 15 bases between them. The CDR3 is 13 amino acids.

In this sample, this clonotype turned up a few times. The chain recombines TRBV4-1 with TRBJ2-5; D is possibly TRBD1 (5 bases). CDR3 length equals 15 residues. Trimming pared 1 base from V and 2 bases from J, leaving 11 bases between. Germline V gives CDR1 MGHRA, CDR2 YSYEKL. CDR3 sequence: CASSQGGLGQETQYF. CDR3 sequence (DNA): TGCGCCAGCAGCCAAGGGGGCTTGGGACAAGAGACCCAGTACTTC.

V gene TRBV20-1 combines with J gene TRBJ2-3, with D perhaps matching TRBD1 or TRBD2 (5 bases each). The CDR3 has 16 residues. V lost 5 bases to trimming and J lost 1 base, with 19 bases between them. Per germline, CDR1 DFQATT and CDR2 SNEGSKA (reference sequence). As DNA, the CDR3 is TGCAGTGCTCCTCCCCCGGGGCGCACGCGCACAGATACGCAGTATTTT. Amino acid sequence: CSAPPPGRTRTDTQYF.

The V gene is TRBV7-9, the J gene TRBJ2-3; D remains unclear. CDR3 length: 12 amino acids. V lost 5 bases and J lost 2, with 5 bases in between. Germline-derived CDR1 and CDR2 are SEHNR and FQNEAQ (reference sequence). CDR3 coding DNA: TGTGCCAGCAGCGCCTCCACAGATACGCAGTATTTT. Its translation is CASSASTDTQYF.

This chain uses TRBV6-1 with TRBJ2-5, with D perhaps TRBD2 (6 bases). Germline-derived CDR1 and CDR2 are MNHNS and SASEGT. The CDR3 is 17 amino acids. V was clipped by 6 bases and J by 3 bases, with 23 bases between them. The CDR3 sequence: CASSETPRGRTEETQYF. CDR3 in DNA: TGTGCCAGCAGCGAAACCCCCCGGGGGAGGACCGAAGAGACCCAGTACTTC.

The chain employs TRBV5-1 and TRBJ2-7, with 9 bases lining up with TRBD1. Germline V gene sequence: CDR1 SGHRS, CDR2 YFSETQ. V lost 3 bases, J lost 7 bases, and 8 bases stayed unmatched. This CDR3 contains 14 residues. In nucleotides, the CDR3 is TGCGCCAGCAGCTCGGGACAGGGTGGAGGAGAGCAGTACTTC. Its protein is CASSSGQGGGEQYF.

The CDR3 DNA is TGTGCCAGCAGTGACTGTTCTAATCAGCCCCAGCATTTT. This translates into CASSDCSNQPQHF. The chain carries TRBV6-2 or TRBV6-3 and TRBJ1-5; D is ambiguous. V lost 5 bases to trimming and J lost 4 bases, with 9 bases between them. Germline assignment: CDR1 MNHEY and CDR2 SVGEGT. The CDR3 consists of 13 residues.

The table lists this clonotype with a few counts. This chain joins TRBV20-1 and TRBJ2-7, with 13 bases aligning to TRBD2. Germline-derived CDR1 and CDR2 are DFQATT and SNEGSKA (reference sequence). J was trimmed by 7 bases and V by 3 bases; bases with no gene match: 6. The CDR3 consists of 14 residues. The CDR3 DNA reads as TGCAGTGCTAGCCGGACTAGCGGGAGAGATGAGCAGTACTTC. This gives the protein CSASRTSGRDEQYF.

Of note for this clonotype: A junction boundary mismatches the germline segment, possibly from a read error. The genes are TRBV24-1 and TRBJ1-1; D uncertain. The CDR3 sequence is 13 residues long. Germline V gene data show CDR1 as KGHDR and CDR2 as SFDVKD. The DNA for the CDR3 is TGTGCCGCCAGTGATATACGGGGAACTGAAGCTTTCTTT. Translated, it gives CAASDIRGTEAFF.

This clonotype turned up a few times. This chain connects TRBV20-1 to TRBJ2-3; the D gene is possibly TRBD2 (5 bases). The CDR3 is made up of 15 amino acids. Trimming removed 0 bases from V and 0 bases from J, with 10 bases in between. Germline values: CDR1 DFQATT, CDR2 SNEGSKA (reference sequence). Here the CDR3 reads CSARDNKRSTDTQYF. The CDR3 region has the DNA TGCAGTGCTAGAGATAATAAGCGGAGCACAGATACGCAGTATTTT.

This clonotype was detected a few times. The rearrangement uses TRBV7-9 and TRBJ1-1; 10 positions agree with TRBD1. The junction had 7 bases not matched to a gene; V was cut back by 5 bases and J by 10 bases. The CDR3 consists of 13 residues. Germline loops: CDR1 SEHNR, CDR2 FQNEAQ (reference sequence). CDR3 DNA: TGTGCCAGCAGCCCTTCGGGACAGGGGCGAGCTTTCTTT. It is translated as CASSPSGQGRAFF.

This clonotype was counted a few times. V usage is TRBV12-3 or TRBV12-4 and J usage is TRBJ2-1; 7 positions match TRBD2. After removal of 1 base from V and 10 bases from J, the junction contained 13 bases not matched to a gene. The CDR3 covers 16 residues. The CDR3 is CASSLGPGLRSGEQFF. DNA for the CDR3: TGTGCCAGCAGTTTAGGCCCGGGACTACGGTCGGGAGAGCAGTTCTTC.

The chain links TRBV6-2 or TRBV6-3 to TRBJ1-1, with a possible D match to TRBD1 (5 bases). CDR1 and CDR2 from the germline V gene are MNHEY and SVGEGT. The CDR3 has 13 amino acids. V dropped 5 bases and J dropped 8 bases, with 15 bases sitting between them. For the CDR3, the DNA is TGTGCCAGCAGTGGCGTCCTGGCAGGGGAAGCTTTCTTT. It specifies CASSGVLAGEAFF.

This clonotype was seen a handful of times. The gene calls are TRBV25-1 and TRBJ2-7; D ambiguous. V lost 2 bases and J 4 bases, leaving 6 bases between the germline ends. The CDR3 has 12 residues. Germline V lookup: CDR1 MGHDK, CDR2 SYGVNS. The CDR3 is CASSEDHYEQYF. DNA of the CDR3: TGTGCCAGCAGTGAAGATCATTACGAGCAGTACTTC.

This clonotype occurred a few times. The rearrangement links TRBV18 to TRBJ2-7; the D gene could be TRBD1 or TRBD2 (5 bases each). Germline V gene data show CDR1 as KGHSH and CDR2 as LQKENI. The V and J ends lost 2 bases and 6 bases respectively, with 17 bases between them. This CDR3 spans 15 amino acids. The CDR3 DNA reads TGTGCCAGCTCACCATCGGGACCTCCAATGATCGAGCAGTACTTC. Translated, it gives CASSPSGPPMIEQYF.